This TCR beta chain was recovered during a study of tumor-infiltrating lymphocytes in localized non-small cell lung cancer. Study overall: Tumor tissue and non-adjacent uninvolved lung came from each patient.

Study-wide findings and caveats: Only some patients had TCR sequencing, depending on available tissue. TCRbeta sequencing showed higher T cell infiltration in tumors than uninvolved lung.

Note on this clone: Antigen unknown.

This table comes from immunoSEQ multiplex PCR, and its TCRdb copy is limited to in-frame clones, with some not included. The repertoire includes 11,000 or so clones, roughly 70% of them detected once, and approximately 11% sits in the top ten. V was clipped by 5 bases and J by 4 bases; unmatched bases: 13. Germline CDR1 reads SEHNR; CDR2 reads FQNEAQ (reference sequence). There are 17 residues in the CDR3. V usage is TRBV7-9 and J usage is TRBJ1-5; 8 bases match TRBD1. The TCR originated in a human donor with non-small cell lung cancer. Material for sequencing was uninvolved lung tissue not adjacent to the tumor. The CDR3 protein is CASSDSSRDRWNQPQHF. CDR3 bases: TGTGCCAGCAGCGACTCCTCTCGGGACAGGTGGAATCAGCCCCAGCATTTT. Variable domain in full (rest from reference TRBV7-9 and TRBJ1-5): DTGVSQNPRHKITKRGQNVTFRCDPISEHNRLYWYRQTLGQGPEFLTYFQNEAQLEKSRLLSDRFSAERPKGSFSTLEIQRTEQGDSAMYLCASSDSSRDRWNQPQHFGDGTRLSIL.